These 10 T cell receptor beta chains came from one sample sequenced in a study of T-cell reconstitution after alpha-beta-depleted transplantation in children. The TCRbeta library was prepared with unique molecular identifiers. TCRdb itself ran the PCR reads through MiXCR, one entry per CDR3 protein. The top ten clones hold roughly 2.6% of a sample with hundreds of thousands of distinct CDR3 sequences, more than 20% of them seen once. Material: PBMCs, obtained before TCRalphabeta/CD19-depleted stem cell transplant. All receptors come from a girl aged 2 to 9 with Fanconi anemia, due to receive a stem cell transplant.

In this sample, this clonotype turned up many times. The chain uses TRBV12-3 or TRBV12-4 and TRBJ2-1; the match to TRBD2 covers 15 bases. Germline trimming cut 6 bases from V and 1 base from J; bases unmatched to any gene: 7. The length of the CDR3 is 18 residues. As DNA, the CDR3 is TGTGCCAGCAGACGGGGACTAGCGGGAGGTACGTCCTACAATGAGCAGTTCTTC. Protein product: CASRRGLAGGTSYNEQFF.

The J gene is TRBJ2-5, the V gene TRBV25-1; 11 positions agree with TRBD1. CDR1 is MGHDK and CDR2 is SYGVNS in the germline V gene. The V and J ends lost 2 bases and 7 bases, in that order; junction bases with no gene match: 6. This CDR3 has 15 residues. CDR3 in amino acids: CASSEGGQGGVTQYF. In DNA, the CDR3 is TGTGCCAGCAGTGAAGGGGGACAGGGGGGAGTGACCCAGTACTTC.

V is TRBV20-1 and J is TRBJ2-1; possible D gene TRBD2, 6 bases. The CDR3 totals 14 residues. Per the germline V gene, CDR1 is DFQATT and CDR2 is SNEGSKA (reference sequence). V lost 3 bases and J 0 bases, leaving 9 bases between the germline ends. CDR3 nucleotides: TGCAGTGCTAGCGGGGGAGGCTCCTACAATGAGCAGTTCTTC. Its protein is CSASGGGSYNEQFF.

In its sample, this clonotype was seen many times. J is TRBJ2-2 and V is TRBV20-1; 10 bases fit TRBD2. Germline V gene data show CDR1 as DFQATT and CDR2 as SNEGSKA (reference sequence). CDR3 size: 17 residues. Trimming took 1 base from V and 1 from J; bases not matched to a gene: 6. CDR3 loop: CSARGHSGRRNTGELFF. DNA for the CDR3: TGCAGTGCTAGAGGTCATAGCGGGAGGAGGAACACCGGGGAGCTGTTTTTT.

This clonotype was counted many times. The chain recombines TRBV6-5 with TRBJ1-2; no clear D gene. Deletions cut 2 bases from V and 2 bases from J, with 15 bases between. Germline V gives CDR1 MNHEY, CDR2 SVGAGI. This CDR3 contains 16 residues. CDR3 coding DNA: TGTGCCAGCAGTTACGGGATCACTAGCCCCAACTATGGCTACACCTTC. The encoded protein is CASSYGITSPNYGYTF.

This clonotype was seen many times. The chain is built from TRBV10-1 and TRBJ2-7, with 9 bases aligning to TRBD1. The germline gives CDR1 WNHNN, CDR2 SYGVQD (reference sequence). The length of the CDR3 is 15 residues. V gave up 4 bases and J gave up 0 bases; unmatched junction bases: 4. CDR3 sequence reads: CASSGMDRGSYEQYF. In DNA form, the CDR3 reads TGCGCCAGCAGTGGGATGGACAGGGGCTCCTACGAGCAGTACTTC.

This chain joins TRBV1 and TRBJ2-7; the table gives TRBD2 as D, unverified against the DNA. TRBV1 is given as a pseudogene. The CDR3 sequence is 16 residues long. CDR3 nucleotides: TGCACCAGCATCCATCGGACTAGCGGGATCTCCTACGAGCAGTACTTC. It encodes CTSIHRTSGISYEQYF.

The chain combines TRBV29-1 with TRBJ1-2; 8 bases fit TRBD1. This CDR3 region has 17 residues. Germline loops: CDR1 SQVTM, CDR2 ANQGSEA. With V trimmed by 1 base and J by 4 bases, 14 bases remained unmatched. The DNA for the CDR3 is TGCAGCGTTGAAGCGGTCCCGGGACAGGCAAGGTCCTATGGCTACACCTTC. This sequence encodes CSVEAVPGQARSYGYTF.

The rearrangement links TRBV6-1 to TRBJ2-1; D is undetermined. This CDR3 has 12 amino acids. Trimming cost V 3 bases and J 10 bases, with 10 bases left between them. Germline loops: CDR1 MNHNS, CDR2 SASEGT. CDR3 residues: CASSDAGEEQFF. For the CDR3, the DNA is TGTGCCAGCAGTGATGCCGGAGAGGAGCAGTTCTTC.

This clonotype was seen repeatedly, ten times or more. J is TRBJ2-5 and V is TRBV7-2; TRBD2 might be the D (5 bases). This CDR3 has 14 residues. CDR1 is SGHTA, CDR2 FQGNSA, per germline. Trimming shortened V by 1 base and J by 2 bases, and 8 bases separated the two germline ends. The CDR3 coding sequence is TGTGCCAGCAGCTTAGAGCGGCTACAAGAGACCCAGTACTTC. Amino acid sequence: CASSLERLQETQYF.